One T cell receptor beta chain is described in this entry. As yet, its antigen is unknown. This sample stems from a study of cytomegalovirus exposure and HLA in healthy donors. Overall study context: HLA-typed donors were the source of tens of millions of unique TCRs, which an early data release held.

Use of 60 Vbeta and 13 Jbeta primers characterized the PCR. Clones were sequenced by immunoSEQ multiplex PCR, and TCRdb holds only the in-frame ones, with some missing. This sample has some 110,000 clones, with 70% to 80% found just once. Whole-study findings and limits: Sequencing had likely introduced a cluster of highly shared sequence variants as an artifact. Associated with HLA alleles at 0.05 false discovery rate in a later analysis were some 16,000 TCR beta sequences.

The V gene's germline CDR1 is KGHSH and CDR2 LQKENI. CDR3 size: 14 residues. J was trimmed by 2 bases and V by 6 bases; bases with no gene match: 3. This receptor was obtained from a man aged 45 to 65 in good health and CMV-seronegative. The rearrangement links TRBV18 to TRBJ2-3; 9 bases line up with TRBD1. The sequenced material came from PBMCs. The CDR3 loop is CASSGQGHTDTQYF. CDR3 nucleotides: TGTGCCAGCTCCGGACAGGGGCACACAGATACGCAGTATTTT.